These T cell receptor beta chains were read from a single sample in a study of blood T cell repertoires in COVID-19. This table comes from immunoSEQ multiplex PCR, and its TCRdb copy is limited to in-frame clones, with some not included. The repertoire holds some 150,000 clones, roughly 86% seen once, with approximately 1.4% in the top ten. Material for sequencing was peripheral blood. These receptors originate from a woman aged 45-65 years with acute or convalescent COVID-19. The CDR3 runs from the conserved cysteine through the conserved F or W. D genes are given only for firm matches. Part of the rows lack a size; the others show once, few, many or a class for expanded clones.

>NA|TRBJ2-5|NA|TRBV5-1
TGCGCCAGCAGCTTGATGCAGACTCAAGAGACCCAGTACTTC
CASSLMQTQETQYF
>NA|TRBJ1-5|TRBD1|TRBV6-2/TRBV6-3
TGTGCCAGCAGCATTTATGACAGGGATCAGCCCCAGCATTTT
CASSIYDRDQPQHF
>NA|TRBJ1-1|TRBD1|TRBV19
TGTGCCAGTAGTACACGACAGGGAGACACTGAAGCTTTCTTT
CASSTRQGDTEAFF
>NA|TRBJ2-2|NA|TRBV6-5
TGTGCCAGCAGTTACGTGGGCGCGAACACCGGGGAGCTGTTTTTT
CASSYVGANTGELFF
>few|TRBJ1-5|NA|TRBV12-3/TRBV12-4
TGTGCCAGCAGTTTACAGCAGCCCCAGCATTTT
CASSLQQPQHF
>NA|TRBJ1-1|NA|TRBV11-2
TGTGCCAGCAGCTCCCGGTTAGGGAGAGTAACTGAAGCTTTCTTT
CASSSRLGRVTEAFF
>NA|TRBJ2-7|NA|TRBV12-3/TRBV12-4
TGTGCCAGCAGTCCGAACCAGGGCAACGAGCAGTACTTC
CASSPNQGNEQYF
>NA|TRBJ2-5|NA|TRBV6-6
TGTGCCAGCAGTAGCCGCCAGGCTCATACAGAGACCCAGTACTTC
CASSSRQAHTETQYF
>NA|TRBJ2-1|TRBD2|TRBV7-9
TGTGCCAGCAGCTTTCGGACTAGCGGTAGCTCCTACAATGAGCAGTTCTTC
CASSFRTSGSSYNEQFF
>NA|TRBJ1-1|NA|TRBV19
TGTGCCAGTAGTATGTGGGCCAGAAGTACTACTGAAGCTTTCTTT
CASSMWARSTTEAFF
>NA|TRBJ2-2|TRBD1|TRBV6-5
TGTGCCAGCGGGGACAGTAACACCGGGGAGCTGTTTTTT
CASGDSNTGELFF
>NA|TRBJ2-3|NA|TRBV30
TGTGCCTGGAGCGGTAAAGATACGCAGTATTTT
CAWSGKDTQYF
>NA|TRBJ1-1|NA|TRBV7-6
TGTGCCAGCAGGGGGGGTGGCGGCACTGAAGCTTTCTTT
CASRGGGGTEAFF
>NA|TRBJ1-5|NA|TRBV18
TGTGCCAGCTCTCTTCAAAGGGGTGAACAGCCCCAGCATTTT
CASSLQRGEQPQHF
>NA|TRBJ2-2|NA|TRBV10-3
TGTGCCATCAGGCAGACAGAGGCCCCGAACACCGGGGAGCTGTTTTTT
CAIRQTEAPNTGELFF
>few|TRBJ1-1|NA|TRBV10-3
TGTGCCATCAGTCCCACAGGGACCACTGAAGCTTTCTTT
CAISPTGTTEAFF
>NA|TRBJ2-1|NA|TRBV19
TGTGCCAGTAGTATGACCGGACTCTCCTACAATGAGCAGTTCTTC
CASSMTGLSYNEQFF
>NA|TRBJ1-2|TRBD1|TRBV27
TGTGCCAGCAGAAGACAGGGGGCTAACTATGGCTACACCTTC
CASRRQGANYGYTF
>NA|TRBJ1-2|TRBD1|TRBV28
TGTGCCAGCAGTCAGAGTCCTTGGTGGGGACAGGGAATTTATGGCTACACCTTC
CASSQSPWWGQGIYGYTF
>NA|TRBJ1-2|NA|TRBV2
TGTGCCGGGAGCGGAGGGGTGAATTATGGCTACACCTTC
CAGSGGVNYGYTF
>NA|TRBJ1-2|TRBD1|TRBV5-1
TGCGCCAGCAGCGCGACAGGGGATTACTATGGCTACACCTTC
CASSATGDYYGYTF
>NA|TRBJ2-2|TRBD1|TRBV27
TGTGCCAGCAGGACCGGGACAGGGGCCGGGGAGCTGTTTTTT
CASRTGTGAGELFF
>NA|TRBJ2-3|TRBD2|TRBV10-2
TGCGCCAGCAGTGGGTCCCGACTAGCGGGGGGAAATTCAGATACGCAGTATTTT
CASSGSRLAGGNSDTQYF
>NA|TRBJ1-2|NA|TRBV7-2
TGTGCCAGCAGCCCTCCGGGACTCTCCGCCGGCGATTCTGGCTACACCTTC
CASSPPGLSAGDSGYTF
>NA|TRBJ2-2|TRBD1|TRBV24-1
TGTGCCACCAGTGATAACGACAGGGGCCGACGGGCCCCGAACACCGGGGAGCTGTTTTTT
CATSDNDRGRRAPNTGELFF
>NA|TRBJ1-4|NA|TRBV5-1
TGCGCCAGCAGCTCCCAGGGACGGGGGGATGAAAAACTGTTTTTT
CASSSQGRGDEKLFF
>NA|TRBJ2-6|NA|TRBV21-1
NA
CASRKRRVGSGANVLTF
>few|TRBJ1-6|TRBD1|TRBV28
TGTGCCAGCAGTTTGGGCGGACAGGGGAATTCACCCCTCCACTTT
CASSLGGQGNSPLHF
>once|TRBJ2-5|NA|TRBV29-1
TGCAGCGTTGAAGATCTGGGCCCTGGGAGAGAGACCCAGTACTTC
CSVEDLGPGRETQYF
>NA|TRBJ2-3|TRBD1|TRBV11-3
TGTGCCAGCAGCTCCCGGAGGACAGGGCCGTTCACAGATACGCAGTATTTT
CASSSRRTGPFTDTQYF